One and the same sample provided the 27 T cell receptor beta chains below, sequenced in a study of regulatory T cells in long-lasting Graves disease. Time point here: newly diagnosed GD, antithyroid drugs for less than 3 months. The TCR library was prepared using RNA isolated from PBMCs. Libraries of TCR beta came from iRepertoire HTBI primers plus Arm-PCR of CDR3 regions. MiXCR, run by TCRdb on the multiplex PCR reads, gives a single entry per CDR3 protein. Of 560,000 or so distinct CDR3 sequences listed, about 16% were seen once; the top ten hold around 12%. The sample was also reused in another study, on T cells in Graves' hyperthyroidism and ophthalmopathy.

The source material was peripheral blood mononuclear cells (PBMCs), sampled at new diagnosis, from a patient treated with antithyroid drugs. The receptors come from a man aged 18 to 30 with Graves disease.

This clonotype has at least ten counts. J is TRBJ2-1 and V is TRBV12-3 or TRBV12-4, with 7 bases identical to TRBD1. This CDR3 is 17 amino acids long. V was clipped by 5 bases and J by 8 bases; unmatched bases: 18. CDR3: CASSPMGGQVDGDEQFF. The CDR3 DNA reads TGTGCCAGCAGTCCAATGGGTGGACAGGTGGACGGCGATGAGCAGTTCTTC.

The V gene is TRBV15, the J gene TRBJ1-1; D might be TRBD1 (5 bases). The CDR3 is 13 residues long. The germline V gene has CDR1 LNHNV and CDR2 YYDKDF (reference sequence). Trimming took off 5 bases at V and 3 bases at J, with 10 bases between the two ends. The DNA for the CDR3 is TGTGCCACCAGCCCCGGGGGTGACACTGAAGCTTTCTTT. Its protein product is CATSPGGDTEAFF.

With respect to this clonotype: An end of the junction does not agree with germline; a read error may underlie this. The J gene is TRBJ2-7, the V gene TRBV2, with D perhaps being TRBD1 or TRBD2 (6 bases each). Germline V gene data show CDR1 as SNHLY and CDR2 as FYNNEI. The CDR3 runs to 16 residues. DNA for the CDR3: TGTGCCAGCAGAGAAGCGGTACAGGGAGGCTCCCACGAGCAGTACTTC. As protein: CASREAVQGGSHEQYF.

This clonotype was recorded at least ten times. The chain uses TRBV11-2 and TRBJ2-1; 10 nucleotides align to TRBD2. This CDR3 spans 17 amino acids. The germline CDR1 and CDR2 sequences are SGHAT and FQNNGV. V gave up 4 bases and J gave up 6 bases; unmatched junction bases: 12. CDR3 nucleotide sequence: TGTGCCAGCAGCTCGCGCACCGGGACTAGCGTAGCCAATGAGCAGTTCTTC. This sequence encodes CASSSRTGTSVANEQFF. Combining the CDR3 with reference TRBV11-2 and TRBJ2-1 gives the whole variable domain EAGVAQSPRYKIIEKRQSVAFWCNPISGHATLYWYQQILGQGPKLLIQFQNNGVVDDSQLPKDRFSAERLKGVDSTLKIQPAKLEDSAVYLCASSSRTGTSVANEQFFGPGTRLTVL.

This clonotype was detected many times. The rearrangement uses TRBV6-1 and TRBJ2-3; 8 nucleotides align to TRBD2. Germline CDR1 is MNHNS and CDR2 is SASEGT. The CDR3 covers 15 residues. V lost 5 bases to trimming and J lost 5 bases; unmatched junction nucleotides: 9. Here the CDR3 DNA reads TGTGCCAGCAGTCCCGAGCGGGAGTCGGGAGATACGCAGTATTTT. Its protein product is CASSPERESGDTQYF.

The chain joins TRBV5-1 to TRBJ2-6; TRBD2 matches at 11 bases. CDR1 is SGHRS and CDR2 is YFSETQ in the germline V gene. The CDR3 has 17 residues. With V trimmed by 3 bases and J by 0 bases, 2 bases remained unmatched. For the CDR3, the DNA is TGCGCCAGCAGCTCCGGGACTAGCGGCTCTGGGGCCAACGTCCTGACTTTC. Translated: CASSSGTSGSGANVLTF.

This chain uses TRBV20-1 with TRBJ1-2, with D hard to call. Germline CDR1 reads DFQATT; CDR2 reads SNEGSKA (reference sequence). CDR3 length equals 14 residues. Here the CDR3 DNA reads TGCAGGAAATGGGGTGGACCGGAGCAGAATGGCTACACCTTC. It translates to CRKWGGPEQNGYTF.

This clonotype appeared many times. The chain joins TRBV7-9 to TRBJ2-3, with 8 bases matching TRBD2. This CDR3 is built from 13 residues. Trimming at V came to 9 bases and at J to 4 bases, leaving 6 bases not matched to a gene. Germline lookup yields CDR1 SEHNR and CDR2 FQNEAQ (reference sequence). CDR3 sequence reads: CASRERESDTQYF. In DNA, the CDR3 is TGTGCCAGTAGGGAGCGGGAGTCAGATACGCAGTATTTT.

In its sample, this clonotype was seen many times. The chain employs TRBV12-5 and TRBJ2-1, with 8 positions matching TRBD2. The CDR3 extends over 15 amino acids. V lost 5 bases to trimming and J lost 7 bases; unmatched junction nucleotides: 10. The germline V gene encodes CDR1 LGHNT and CDR2 FRNRAP. DNA of the CDR3: TGTGCTAGTGGTGCCCCCACCGGGAGGGGAAATGAGCAGTTCTTC. Translated, it gives CASGAPTGRGNEQFF.

The chain is built from TRBV27 and TRBJ2-7; 9 bases are a match to TRBD2. The junction had 3 bases not matched to a gene; V was cut back by 0 bases and J by 0 bases. This CDR3 is 16 amino acids long. The germline V gene has CDR1 MNHEY and CDR2 SMNVEV (reference sequence). CDR3 DNA: TGTGCCAGCAGTTTATCGCGAGCGGGAGGCTCCTACGAGCAGTACTTC. Amino acids: CASSLSRAGGSYEQYF.

The gene calls are TRBV5-1 and TRBJ2-1; possible D gene TRBD2, 7 bases. V gave up 1 base and J gave up 8 bases, with 19 bases separating them. The length of the CDR3 is 16 residues. The V gene's germline CDR1 is SGHRS and CDR2 YFSETQ. The CDR3 reads CASSLFLGGPGDEQFF. In nucleotides, the CDR3 is TGCGCCAGCAGCTTGTTTTTGGGAGGGCCAGGGGATGAGCAGTTCTTC.

The table lists this clonotype with many counts. The rearrangement joins TRBV6-1 to TRBJ1-2; D remains unclear. Germline V gene data show CDR1 as MNHNS and CDR2 as SASEGT. The ends were cut back, 6 bases at V and 8 bases at J, with 16 bases in the middle. The CDR3 runs 13 residues. This chain's CDR3 is CASRQRVVGGYTF. The CDR3 bases are TGTGCCAGCAGACAACGCGTGGTGGGAGGCTACACCTTC.

This clonotype was seen ten or more times. The rearrangement uses TRBV30 and TRBJ1-1; possible D gene TRBD1, 6 bases. Trimming cost V 8 bases and J 7 bases, with 17 bases left between them. Germline CDR1 GTSNPN, CDR2 SVGIG (reference sequence). The length of the CDR3 is 12 residues. The chain's CDR3 is CARRRGFDEAFF. Written as DNA, the CDR3 is TGTGCCCGACGCAGGGGTTTCGATGAAGCTTTCTTT.

In its sample, this clonotype was seen many times. V gene TRBV2 combines with J gene TRBJ1-5; tentative D call: TRBD1 (5 bases). The V end lost 3 bases, the J end lost 2 bases, and 8 bases lay between the germline ends. In germline, CDR1 is SNHLY, CDR2 FYNNEI. This CDR3 is 14 amino acids long. DNA of the CDR3: TGTGCCAGCAGTGATAGGGGCCGCAATCAGCCCCAGCATTTT. Translation: CASSDRGRNQPQHF.

This clonotype has at least ten counts. The DNA for the CDR3 is TGTGCCAGCAGCTTAGATGGCGGGAGGGCCCGAGGGGAGCTGTTTTTT. Translating gives CASSLDGGRARGELFF. J is TRBJ2-2 and V is TRBV7-2; 9 nucleotides line up with TRBD2. The germline V gene encodes CDR1 SGHTA and CDR2 FQGNSA. Unmatched junction bases numbered 8, after V lost 1 base and J lost 8 bases. The CDR3 spans 16 residues.

The sample holds a few counts of this clonotype. The chain combines TRBV6-1 with TRBJ2-1, with TRBD2 identical over 8 bases. Germline trimming cut 10 bases from V and 8 bases from J; bases unmatched to any gene: 13. Germline V gene sequence: CDR1 MNHNS, CDR2 SASEGT. This CDR3 spans 14 amino acids. The chain's CDR3 is CANIISGSRDEQFF. In DNA, the CDR3 is TGTGCCAACATCATAAGCGGGAGTCGCGATGAGCAGTTCTTC.

The chain links TRBV7-9 to TRBJ2-2, with TRBD2 identical over 9 bases. V lost 1 base, J lost 2 bases, and 5 bases stayed unmatched. Germline CDR1 SEHNR, CDR2 FQNEAQ (reference sequence). This CDR3 is built from 17 residues. The CDR3 loop is CASSLESGRTNTGELFF. CDR3 nucleotides: TGTGCCAGCAGCTTAGAGAGCGGGAGGACCAACACCGGGGAGCTGTTTTTT.

The chain uses TRBV24-1 and TRBJ2-6, with 7 nucleotides matching TRBD1. CDR1 and CDR2 (germline): KGHDR, SFDVKD. CDR3 length: 15 residues. V was clipped by 3 bases and J by 2 bases; unmatched bases: 0. The CDR3, as DNA: TGTGCCACCAGTGATACAGGGGCTGGGGCCAACGTCCTGACTTTC. Encoded protein: CATSDTGAGANVLTF.

This clonotype was picked up many times. V usage is TRBV12-3 or TRBV12-4 and J usage is TRBJ2-5; D is possibly TRBD2 (6 bases). The CDR3 runs to 14 residues. V was shortened by 3 bases and J by 5 bases, with 13 bases between the two germline ends. The CDR3 bases are TGTGCCAGCAGTTTGCCCGCCCGGGGGGAGACCCAGTACTTC. Translation: CASSLPARGETQYF.

A few counts support this clonotype. CDR3 DNA: TGTGCCAGCAGCCAAGATCGGCCCGGCGGACAGAGAACCCAAATCACAGATACGCAGTATTTT. This translates into CASSQDRPGGQRTQITDTQYF. The V and J genes are TRBV3-1 and TRBJ2-3, with D tentatively TRBD1 (6 bases). Trimming stripped 0 bases from V and 2 bases from J, with 27 bases between. CDR1 is LGHDT and CDR2 is YNNKEL in the germline V gene (reference sequence). The CDR3 is 21 residues long.

The chain combines TRBV7-9 with TRBJ1-5; no reliable D call. The V gene's germline CDR1 is SEHNR and CDR2 FQNEAQ (reference sequence). V lost 3 bases and J lost 0, with 6 bases in between. There are 14 residues in the CDR3. CDR3 in amino acids: CASSFGISNQPQHF. The CDR3 DNA is TGTGCCAGCAGCTTTGGGATTAGCAATCAGCCCCAGCATTTT.

The table lists this clonotype with many counts. The chain combines TRBV3-1 with TRBJ2-1; 9 bases fit TRBD2. The trim removed 4 bases at V and 4 bases at J, leaving 5 bases unmatched. The CDR3 length is 15 residues. Germline assignment: CDR1 LGHDT and CDR2 YNNKEL (reference sequence). CDR3 DNA sequence: TGTGCCAGCAGCCGTGCTAGCGGGATTTACAATGAGCAGTTCTTC. It encodes CASSRASGIYNEQFF.

This clonotype was recorded at least ten times. This sequence joins TRBV28 and TRBJ1-1; 8 bases line up with TRBD1. Germline lookup yields CDR1 MDHEN and CDR2 SYDVKM. With 7 bases clipped from V and 1 base from J, the junction kept 8 bases outside the gene matches. This CDR3 is built from 15 residues. CDR3 nucleotide sequence: TGTGCCAGCACTACTGTCGGGACAGGGAACACTGAAGCTTTCTTT. Protein: CASTTVGTGNTEAFF.

This clonotype was seen repeatedly, ten times or more. As DNA, the CDR3 is TGTGCCAGCAGCCCCCGCTGGACAACGAACACCGGGGAGCTGTTTTTT. Protein product: CASSPRWTTNTGELFF. The chain recombines TRBV11-3 with TRBJ2-2; tentative D call: TRBD1 (5 bases). The CDR3 totals 16 residues. Deletions cut 5 bases from V and 0 bases from J, with 13 bases between. The germline V gene encodes CDR1 SGHNT and CDR2 YENEEA. The variable domain in full, completed from reference TRBV11-3 and TRBJ2-2, reads EAGVVQSPRYKIIEKKQPVAFWCNPISGHNTLYWYLQNLGQGPELLIRYENEEAVDDSQLPKDRFSAERLKGVDSTLKIQPAELGDSAVYLCASSPRWTTNTGELFFGEGSRLTVL.

This clonotype was seen ten or more times. The junction shows a germline mismatch at one end, possibly a read error. This rearrangement joins TRBV12-3 or TRBV12-4 to TRBJ2-5, with 8 bases that match TRBD1. The length of the CDR3 is 14 residues. CDR3 loop: CASSTQGAGEAQYF. CDR3 DNA: TGTGCCAGCAGTACCCAGGGGGCCGGAGAGGCCCAGTACTTC.

In its sample, this clonotype was seen many times. This chain connects TRBV7-2 to TRBJ1-1; tentatively, D is TRBD1 (5 bases). CDR1 and CDR2 from the germline V gene are SGHTA and FQGNSA. The CDR3 totals 16 residues. Trimming took 5 bases from V and 3 from J, leaving 19 bases between them. The CDR3 region has the DNA TGTGCCAGCAGCATAAACCGGGGGTATCGGGACACTGAAGCTTTCTTT. This gives the protein CASSINRGYRDTEAFF.

This clonotype has at least ten counts. The rearrangement joins TRBV7-8 to TRBJ2-1, with 11 bases fitting TRBD2. Trimming removed 4 bases from V and 6 bases from J; junction bases left unmatched: 5. The CDR3 is 15 amino acids. Germline V gene sequence: CDR1 SGHVS, CDR2 FQNEAQ. DNA of the CDR3: TGTGCCAGCAGCTCCCCGGGACTAGCGGCCAATGAGCAGTTCTTC. This sequence encodes CASSSPGLAANEQFF.